This T cell receptor beta chain was retrieved from a study of blood T cell repertoires in COVID-19. Repertoires were generated with immunoSEQ multiplex PCR, while TCRdb's copy carries only in-frame clones and drops some. The table includes some 220,000 clones, about 80% detected once. The CDR3 has 19 residues. Germline loops: CDR1 KGHSH, CDR2 LQKENI. Trimming pared 1 base from V and 0 bases from J, leaving 18 bases between. Sequenced input: peripheral blood. The source is a woman in her sixties or seventies with acute or convalescent COVID-19. The rearrangement uses TRBV18 and TRBJ2-2, with D possibly matching TRBD2 (6 bases). CDR3 in DNA: TGTGCCAGCTCACCACTACCGGGGGACCCTATTACGAACACCGGGGAGCTGTTTTTT. This encodes CASSPLPGDPITNTGELFF.